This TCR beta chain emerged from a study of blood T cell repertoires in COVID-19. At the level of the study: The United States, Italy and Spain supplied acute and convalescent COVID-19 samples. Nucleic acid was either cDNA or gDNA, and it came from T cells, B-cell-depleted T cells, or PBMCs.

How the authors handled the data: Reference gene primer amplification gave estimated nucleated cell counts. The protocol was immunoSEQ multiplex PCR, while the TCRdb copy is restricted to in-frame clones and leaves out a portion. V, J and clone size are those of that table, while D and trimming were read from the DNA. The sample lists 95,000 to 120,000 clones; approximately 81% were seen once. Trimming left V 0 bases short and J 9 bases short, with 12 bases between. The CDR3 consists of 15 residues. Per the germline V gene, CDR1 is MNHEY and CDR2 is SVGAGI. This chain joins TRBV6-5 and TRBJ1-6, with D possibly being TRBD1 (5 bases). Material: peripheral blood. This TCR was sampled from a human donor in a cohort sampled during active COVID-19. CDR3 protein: CASSYSTGGSSPLHF. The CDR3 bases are TGTGCCAGCAGTTACTCGACCGGGGGAAGTTCACCCCTCCACTTT.